The 7 T cell receptor beta chains below all came from one sample that was sequenced in a study of T cells in women clearing cervical HPV infection. The method was immunoSEQ multiplex PCR; TCRdb's version includes in-frame clones alone and lacks a portion of them. Found here are some 32,000 clones; the top ten clones hold 3.1%. The source material was blood buffy coat. Receptors were obtained from a woman between 18 and 70 years old with a cervical HPV16 infection that either progressed to CIN3+ or cleared (not recorded which).

Note on this clone: The read finishes 3 residues shy of the CDR3 end, and the germline J gene is used to complete it. The chain joins TRBV5-1 to TRBJ1-2, with 9 bases lining up with TRBD1. This CDR3 has 14 residues. Germline trimming cut 5 bases from V and 6 bases from J; bases unmatched to any gene: 8. Germline CDR1 reads SGHRS; CDR2 reads YFSETQ. CDR3 DNA, as far as it was read: TGCGCCAGCAGGCGGGGACAGGGAAACGATGGC. This gives the protein CASRRGQGNDG. The whole CDR3 region reads CASRRGQGNDGYTF.

Notes on this clone: The read ends 3 residues before the CDR3 terminus; that terminus is restored from the germline J gene. The sample carries other DNA sequences with the same CDR3. V and J are TRBV30 and TRBJ1-3; D call uncertain. The CDR3 is 16 residues long. The V gene lost 4 bases and the J gene lost 0 bases, with 16 bases spanning the gap. Looked up from germline, CDR1 is GTSNPN and CDR2 is SVGIG (reference sequence). The CDR3 bases that were read are TGTGCCTGGACAGGAAAAGGCCCTTTCTCTGGAAACACC. Translating gives CAWTGKGPFSGNT. From start to end, the CDR3 is CAWTGKGPFSGNTIYF. The full variable domain, completed using reference TRBV30 and TRBJ1-3, is SQTIHQWPATLVQPVGSPLSLECTVEGTSNPNLYWYRQAAGRGLQLLFYSVGIGQISSEVPQNLSASRPQDRQFILSSKKLLLSDSGFYLCAWTGKGPFSGNTIYFGEGSWLTVV.

Concerning this clone: The read ends 3 residues before the CDR3 terminus; that terminus is restored from the germline J gene. V is TRBV2 and J is TRBJ2-3, with TRBD1 identical over 10 bases. Germline V gives CDR1 SNHLY, CDR2 FYNNEI. The CDR3 extends over 15 amino acids. CDR3 DNA (partial): TGTGCCAGCAGTTTCGACAGGGGGCATAGGGAGACG. It translates to CASSFDRGHRET. The whole CDR3 region reads CASSFDRGHRETQYF. The full variable domain, in which reference TRBV2 and TRBJ2-3 provide the parts outside the CDR3, is EPEVTQTPSHQVTQMGQEVILRCVPISNHLYFYWYRQILGQKVEFLVSFYNNEISEKSEIFDDQFSVERPDGSNFTLKIRSTKLEDSAMYFCASSFDRGHRETQYFGPGTRLTVL.

About this clone: The CDR3 goes on 3 residues after the read ends, and that part is filled in from the germline J gene. J is TRBJ1-1 and V is TRBV7-6; D not certain. Germline V gene lookup returns CDR1 SGHVS and CDR2 FNYEAQ. The CDR3 has 15 amino acids. The V gene lost 1 base and the J gene lost 4 bases, with 13 bases spanning the gap. CDR3 bases read: TGTGCCAGCAGCTTAGTAACGCTTTCGGGCACTGAA. This translates into CASSLVTLSGTE. The complete CDR3 sequence is CASSLVTLSGTEAFF. The full variable domain, its missing parts supplied by reference TRBV7-6 and TRBJ1-1, is GAGVSQSPRYKVTKRGQDVALRCDPISGHVSLYWYRQALGQGPEFLTYFNYEAQQDKSGLPNDRFSAERPEGSISTLTIQRTEQRDSAMYRCASSLVTLSGTEAFFGQGTRLTVV.

Remarks on this clone: Coverage ceases 3 residues before the CDR3 finishes, and the germline J gene fills in the end. The rearrangement links TRBV29-1 to TRBJ2-4, with D possibly matching TRBD2 (5 bases). CDR1 is SQVTM, CDR2 ANQGSEA, per germline. The CDR3 is 11 residues long. The CDR3 here is CSGARGSGQYF. The CDR3 bases that were read are TGCAGCGGCGCACGGGGATCTGGT.

A remark on this clone: The CDR3 end lies 3 residues beyond the end of the read and is filled in from the germline J gene. The chain recombines TRBV20-1 with TRBJ2-4; 9 bases map to TRBD2. The CDR3 covers 17 residues. V shed 3 bases and J 5 bases; nucleotides not matched to a gene: 14. Germline V CDR1 and CDR2: DFQATT, SNEGSKA (reference sequence). The sequenced CDR3 bases are TGCAGTGCTAGTGGGGGGCTAGCGGGGAGGCTCCAAAACATT. Protein sequence: CSASGGLAGRLQNI. From start to end, the CDR3 is CSASGGLAGRLQNIQYF.

To note about this clone: The CDR3 end falls 3 residues outside the read, so it is completed with the germline J gene. The chain uses TRBV5-5 and TRBJ1-2; D is undetermined. The CDR3 sequence is 11 residues long. Germline V CDR1 and CDR2: SGHKS, YYEKEE (reference sequence). CDR3 DNA, as far as it was read: TGTGCCAGCAGCTTGATAGGGGGC. This sequence encodes CASSLIGG. The full CDR3 is CASSLIGGYTF.